The rows below give T cell receptor beta chains drawn from one sample of a study of T cell responses to AZD1222 COVID-19 vaccine. The assay was immunoSEQ multiplex PCR, and TCRdb's table has in-frame clones only and misses some. This repertoire shows 100,000 to 110,000 clones, about 88% found once; its top ten account for about 1.7%. The source was peripheral blood, collected on day 0 of AZD1222 vaccination. Source of these receptors: an adult in good health. The conserved cysteine and the conserved F or W are not part of the CDR3 here. The D gene is left open where the match is weak.

v_gene	j_gene	d_gene	CDR3aa
TRBV7-8	TRBJ2-7	.	ASRRDLSYEQY
TRBV5-8	TRBJ2-3	.	ASSLYGATDTQY
TRBV5-4	TRBJ1-2	.	ASSSYGANYGYT
TRBV20-1	TRBJ2-1	.	SASNGQRNNEQF
TRBV18	TRBJ2-7	TRBD1	ASSHGTASTYEQY
TRBV19	TRBJ2-7	.	ASNGEEDYEQY
TRBV25-1	TRBJ1-1	TRBD1	ASSEDRVGTEAF
TRBV6-6	TRBJ2-7	.	ASSPWEEHEQY
TRBV9	TRBJ2-5	TRBD1	ASSPEDRDGETQY
TRBV5-1	TRBJ1-4	TRBD1	ASSLKPRGQGGEKLF
TRBV14	TRBJ1-1	TRBD1	ASSYRTGENTEAF
TRBV2	TRBJ2-7	TRBD1	ASSGDRPYEQY
TRBV29-1	TRBJ2-5	.	SARSRGEETQY
TRBV6-2/TRBV6-3	TRBJ1-2	.	ASSYVGRSNGYT
TRBV7-6	TRBJ1-6	TRBD1	ASSLERDRGNSPLH
TRBV11-2	TRBJ2-1	.	ASSSPSVSEQF
TRBV2	TRBJ1-4	TRBD1	ASRPEGAANEKLF
TRBV11-2	TRBJ1-2	.	ASSLGLAGAYGYT
TRBV7-9	TRBJ1-6	TRBD1	ASSLARRNRGNSPLH
TRBV29-1	TRBJ1-4	TRBD1	SVMGTGENSGNEKLF
TRBV3-1/TRBV3-2	TRBJ2-1	.	ASSQMAREEQF
TRBV30	TRBJ1-5	.	AYIAGGNQPQH
TRBV5-1	TRBJ2-3	.	ASSFWRGQGADTQY
TRBV9	TRBJ1-1	TRBD1	ASSVVVGGPGTENTEAF
TRBV5-4	TRBJ2-1	TRBD2	ASSPAGTSANNEQF
TRBV2	TRBJ2-5	.	ASSEGGQLRETQY
TRBV25-1	TRBJ1-5	.	ASSDGGGKPQH
TRBV2	TRBJ1-4	.	ASNRAGPGEKLF
TRBV6-5	TRBJ1-1	.	ASRPKENTEAF
TRBV4-3	TRBJ1-6	.	ASSPNSGLSYNSPLH
TRBV15	TRBJ1-5	.	ATSRSGVGNQPQH
TRBV5-1	TRBJ2-3	TRBD2	ASSGTGGETTQY
TRBV7-6	TRBJ2-1	.	ASSLEARGAIEQF
TRBV4-3	TRBJ1-1	.	ASSQDEGASTEAF
TRBV7-2	TRBJ1-4	TRBD1	ASGTQGGNEKLF
TRBV7-2	TRBJ2-2	.	ASSLEWGRLTGELF
TRBV19	TRBJ1-2	.	ASTPRPGLLDYGYT
TRBV30	TRBJ1-5	.	AWSGSSWHNQPQH
TRBV5-1	TRBJ2-1	.	ASSLGSEGNEQF
TRBV5-1	TRBJ2-5	.	ASSFDETQY
TRBV7-9	TRBJ1-2	.	ASSLSASFYGYT
TRBV28	TRBJ2-7	.	ASGETGVYEQY
TRBV5-5	TRBJ2-7	.	ASRPPGGRNYEQY
TRBV27	TRBJ2-7	.	ASRGFPGYEQY
TRBV2	TRBJ2-2	TRBD2	ASSYGSGRNTGELF
TRBV2	TRBJ2-1	.	ASRGGTVHEQF
TRBV15	TRBJ1-1	.	ATSRDTGELNTEAF
TRBV19	TRBJ1-6	TRBD1	ASSNLGQRNSPLH
TRBV5-1	TRBJ1-6	.	ASSLEVRGPVSPLH
TRBV28	TRBJ2-4	TRBD1	ASSQGQVKAKNIQY
TRBV28	TRBJ1-6	.	ASTPPSAGSSYNSPLH
TRBV10-1	TRBJ2-1	.	ASSERRDGDEQF
TRBV6-2/TRBV6-3	TRBJ2-1	TRBD1	ASSYQGAAHNEQF
TRBV25-1	TRBJ1-4	.	ASSERPGQRNEKLF
TRBV7-9	TRBJ2-1	.	ASSLVNSYNEQF